This note documents a single T cell receptor beta chain sequence. The record originates from a study of T cell responses to AZD1222 COVID-19 vaccine. The germline gives CDR1 SGHTA, CDR2 FQGNSA. The CDR3 runs 14 residues. Trimming left V 2 bases short and J 4 bases short, with 9 bases between. The repertoire was sequenced with immunoSEQ multiplex PCR; TCRdb's copy has only in-frame clones and lacks some. Seen here are over 110,000 clones, under 95% observed once, and the top ten hold roughly 5%. This chain uses TRBV7-2 with TRBJ1-5; D is ambiguous. The sample consisted of peripheral blood, taken on day 0 of AZD1222 vaccination. The receptor was derived from an adult in good health. In DNA form, the CDR3 reads TGTGCCAGCAGCTTATCCGGAGGTAATCAGCCCCAGCATTTT. Its translation is CASSLSGGNQPQHF.